The 14 T cell receptor beta chains listed next were all sequenced from one sample in a study of T cells in Graves' hyperthyroidism and ophthalmopathy. From RNA transcripts, TCR beta CDR3 regions were amplified. Using the HTBI primer set, a first-round RT-PCR was run on the TCR CDR3. TCRdb recomputed calls from the multiplex PCR reads with MiXCR, one row per CDR3 protein. The sample yields over 300,000 distinct CDR3 sequences, roughly 15% seen once. The sample comprised blood. All receptors derive from a woman in her 40s with Graves' ophthalmopathy.

This clonotype was counted ten times or more. The V gene is TRBV24-1, the J gene TRBJ1-5; 7 bases line up with TRBD1. In germline, CDR1 is KGHDR, CDR2 SFDVKD. Trimming cost V 5 bases and J 6 bases; bases outside gene matches: 9. The CDR3 sequence is 15 residues long. The CDR3 protein is CATSAATGRGQPQHF. For the CDR3, the DNA is TGTGCCACCAGTGCCGCGACAGGGAGGGGTCAGCCCCAGCATTTT.

The table lists this clonotype with a few counts. The rearrangement joins TRBV20-1 to TRBJ2-7; the D is unclear. CDR3 length: 11 amino acids. V gave up 2 bases and J gave up 3 bases, with 5 bases separating them. Germline V gene data show CDR1 as DFQATT and CDR2 as SNEGSKA (reference sequence). This CDR3 is CSARFHYEQYF. The CDR3 region has the DNA TGCAGTGCTAGATTCCACTACGAGCAGTACTTC.

V is TRBV7-9 and J is TRBJ1-2; D ambiguous. The V end was cut by 0 bases, the J end by 7 bases, with 18 bases between. The length of the CDR3 is 16 residues. The V gene's germline CDR1 is SEHNR and CDR2 FQNEAQ (reference sequence). As DNA, the CDR3 is TGTGCCAGCAGCTTAGCCCTCCAAGGCCACTTCGGTGGCTACACCTTC. Translating it yields CASSLALQGHFGGYTF.

This clonotype has at least ten counts. The chain links TRBV5-6 to TRBJ1-1; weak D call: TRBD1 (6 bases). The CDR3 totals 12 residues. Trimming cost V 3 bases and J 8 bases, with 11 bases left between them. CDR1 and CDR2 (germline): SGHDT, YYEEEE. CDR3 region: CASSWTGTEAFF. The CDR3 DNA sequence: TGTGCCAGCAGCTGGACCGGGACAGAAGCTTTCTTT.

A few counts support this clonotype. This chain uses TRBV27 with TRBJ1-1; tentative D call: TRBD1 (6 bases). This CDR3 is built from 21 residues. Per germline, CDR1 MNHEY and CDR2 SMNVEV (reference sequence). Trimming shortened V by 5 bases and J by 0 bases, and 31 bases separated the two germline ends. The CDR3: CASSPRGIGGMLSNVNTEAFF. Here the CDR3 DNA reads TGTGCCAGCAGTCCCCGAGGAATCGGGGGCATGTTATCAAACGTGAACACTGAAGCTTTCTTT.

Many counts were recorded for this clonotype. V is TRBV7-9 and J is TRBJ1-2; no reliable D call. Germline CDR1 SEHNR, CDR2 FQNEAQ (reference sequence). Trimming took off 1 base at V and 2 bases at J, with 14 bases between the two ends. The CDR3 is 16 residues long. The CDR3 protein is CASSLEAGVSNYGYTF. The CDR3 DNA follows: TGTGCCAGCAGCTTAGAGGCAGGAGTCAGCAACTATGGCTACACCTTC.

The V and J genes are TRBV5-4 and TRBJ1-6, with 10 bases fitting TRBD1. The J segment lost 6 bases and the V segment lost 4 bases, leaving 4 bases of the junction unmatched. The CDR3 is made up of 15 amino acids. The V gene's germline CDR1 is SGHNT and CDR2 YYREEE (reference sequence). The CDR3 reads CASSRQGATNSPLHF. The DNA of the CDR3 is TGTGCCAGCAGCAGACAGGGGGCGACTAATTCACCCCTCCACTTT.

This clonotype was observed many times. The J gene is TRBJ2-3, the V gene TRBV7-8; 7 nucleotides match TRBD1. The ends lost 4 bases at V and 10 bases at J; junction bases unmatched: 5. The CDR3 length is 12 residues. Looked up from germline, CDR1 is SGHVS and CDR2 is FQNEAQ. The CDR3 sequence: CASSSGQLAQYF. The CDR3 nucleotides are TGTGCCAGCAGCTCGGGACAGTTGGCGCAGTATTTT.

The genes are TRBV4-1 and TRBJ1-3; the match to TRBD1 covers 9 bases. V trimming: 3 bases; J trimming: 4 bases; junction bases outside the gene matches: 4. The germline CDR1 and CDR2 sequences are MGHRA and YSYEKL. The CDR3 runs 15 residues. The CDR3 loop is CASSQLGTGGNTIYF. DNA for the CDR3: TGCGCCAGCAGCCAGCTGGGGACAGGGGGAAACACCATATATTTT.

This clonotype was counted at least ten times. The chain recombines TRBV7-2 with TRBJ2-1, with TRBD2 matching 10 bases. Germline loops: CDR1 SGHTA, CDR2 FQGNSA. The CDR3 has 15 residues. Losses at the gene ends were 3 bases for V and 4 bases for J; bases not matched to a gene: 3. CDR3 residues: CASSFRSGGYNEQFF. The CDR3 DNA follows: TGTGCCAGCAGCTTCCGTAGCGGGGGGTACAATGAGCAGTTCTTC.

This clonotype was counted ten times or more. The rearrangement uses TRBV7-8 and TRBJ1-5; 7 nucleotides agree with TRBD1. Looked up from germline, CDR1 is SGHVS and CDR2 is FQNEAQ. V lost 5 bases to trimming and J lost 6 bases; unmatched junction nucleotides: 13. The CDR3 totals 16 residues. In DNA, the CDR3 is TGTGCCAGCAGCCACTATATGAGGGGGCAGAGTCAGCCCCAGCATTTT. This sequence encodes CASSHYMRGQSQPQHF.

This clonotype came up a few times. The chain is built from TRBV9 and TRBJ1-1, with a possible D match to TRBD1 (5 bases). Germline V gives CDR1 SGDLS, CDR2 YYNGEE. The CDR3 is made up of 16 amino acids. V was shortened by 0 bases and J by 1 base, with 13 bases between the two germline ends. CDR3 in DNA: TGTGCCAGCAGCGTAGGGATGGGACCTACGAACACTGAAGCTTTCTTT. Translated: CASSVGMGPTNTEAFF.

V usage is TRBV5-1 and J usage is TRBJ2-3; a possible D gene is TRBD1 (5 bases). CDR3 length equals 17 residues. The germline gives CDR1 SGHRS, CDR2 YFSETQ. The germline V and J ends were trimmed by 0 bases and 2 bases, with 16 bases remaining between them. This CDR3 reads CASSLEGNSFLTDTQYF. CDR3 sequence (DNA): TGCGCCAGCAGCTTGGAGGGGAACAGTTTCCTCACAGATACGCAGTATTTT. Full variable domain (outside the CDR3, taken from reference TRBV5-1 and TRBJ2-3): KAGVTQTPRYLIKTRGQQVTLSCSPISGHRSVSWYQQTPGQGLQFLFEYFSETQRNKGNFPGRFSGRQFSNSRSEMNVSTLELGDSALYLCASSLEGNSFLTDTQYFGPGTRLTVL.

This clonotype was seen at least ten times. The J gene is TRBJ2-1, the V gene TRBV30, with 13 bases fitting TRBD2. V was pared by 2 bases and J by 10 bases, with 8 bases of the junction left unmatched. There are 15 residues in the CDR3. Germline CDR1 reads GTSNPN; CDR2 reads SVGIG (reference sequence). In nucleotides, the CDR3 is TGTGCCTGGAGTAACCCGGGACTAGCGGGGTTCGAGCAGTTCTTC. Residues: CAWSNPGLAGFEQFF.